These 22 T cell receptor beta chains were all obtained from the same sample, sequenced in a study of T cell changes during pregnancy in multiple sclerosis. Clones were sequenced by immunoSEQ multiplex PCR, and TCRdb holds only the in-frame ones, with some missing. This table holds tens of thousands of clones, 92% found once. The source was peripheral blood, collected before pregnancy. Receptor source: a female donor with multiple sclerosis, enrolled in a pregnancy study.

V gene TRBV30 combines with J gene TRBJ2-3; 9 bases align to TRBD2. The CDR3 length is 12 residues. Per the germline V gene, CDR1 is GTSNPN and CDR2 is SVGIG (reference sequence). V lost 8 bases to trimming and J lost 4 bases; unmatched junction nucleotides: 4. CDR3 region: CANSGGADTQYF. The DNA for the CDR3 is TGTGCCAATAGCGGGGGAGCAGATACGCAGTATTTT.

The chain employs TRBV7-9 and TRBJ2-2; a possible D gene is TRBD1 (5 bases). V was cut by 8 bases and J by 1 base, with 5 bases left in between. Germline assignment: CDR1 SEHNR and CDR2 FQNEAQ (reference sequence). The CDR3 runs 12 residues. Written as DNA, the CDR3 is TGTGCCAGCGGACAGAACACCGGGGAGCTGTTTTTT. This translates into CASGQNTGELFF.

The V call is TRBV2, the J call TRBJ1-5, with D possibly TRBD1 on 6 matching bases. V dropped 6 bases and J dropped 4 bases, with 19 bases sitting between them. Germline V CDR1 and CDR2: SNHLY, FYNNEI. The CDR3 runs to 16 residues. CDR3 coding DNA: TGTGCCAGCAGGGCCACAGGGTTGGGTAAAAATCAGCCCCAGCATTTT. Translated, it gives CASRATGLGKNQPQHF.

This chain connects TRBV5-5 to TRBJ1-4; a weak D match, TRBD1 (5 bases). The CDR3 covers 12 residues. The germline V gene has CDR1 SGHKS and CDR2 YYEKEE (reference sequence). The germline V and J ends were trimmed by 1 base and 12 bases, with 10 bases remaining between them. The CDR3 nucleotides are TGTGCCAGCAGCTTGCAGGGTCTGGAACTGTTTTTT. Its protein is CASSLQGLELFF.

The V and J genes are TRBV2 and TRBJ2-1, with 8 bases that match TRBD2. After removal of 5 bases from V and 3 bases from J, the junction contained 12 bases not matched to a gene. CDR1 is SNHLY and CDR2 is FYNNEI in the germline V gene. CDR3 length equals 17 residues. The CDR3: CASSPPYTSGNYNEQFF. The CDR3 DNA follows: TGTGCCAGCAGTCCACCCTATACTAGCGGCAACTACAATGAGCAGTTCTTC.

The rearrangement links TRBV18 to TRBJ1-1, with D unclear. The CDR3 is 13 amino acids. The ends were cut back, 4 bases at V and 3 bases at J, with 9 bases in the middle. From germline, CDR1 is KGHSH and CDR2 LQKENI. The CDR3 loop is CASSQAPDTEAFF. The CDR3 DNA reads TGTGCCAGCTCACAAGCCCCGGACACTGAAGCTTTCTTT. Full variable domain (missing parts from reference TRBV18 and TRBJ1-1): NAGVMQNPRHLVRRRGQEARLRCSPMKGHSHVYWYRQLPEEGLKFMVYLQKENIIDESGMPKERFSAEFPKEGPSILRIQQVVRGDSAAYFCASSQAPDTEAFFGQGTRLTVV.

This chain joins TRBV15 and TRBJ1-5; D gene ambiguous. The CDR3 covers 15 residues. In germline, CDR1 is LNHNV, CDR2 YYDKDF (reference sequence). Deletions cut 0 bases from V and 3 bases from J, with 9 bases between. The CDR3 protein is CATSREGGLNQPQHF. The DNA of the CDR3 is TGTGCCACCAGCAGAGAGGGAGGGCTCAATCAGCCCCAGCATTTT.

The chain recombines TRBV7-2 with TRBJ1-2, with D perhaps TRBD1 (6 bases). V gave up 6 bases and J gave up 4 bases, with 12 bases separating them. The CDR3 has 13 residues. Germline CDR1 and CDR2: SGHTA and FQGNSA. The DNA for the CDR3 is TGTGCCAGCAGTCTACAGGGTCCCTATGGCTACACCTTC. Translated, it gives CASSLQGPYGYTF.

The J gene is TRBJ2-2, the V gene TRBV7-3; D might be TRBD2 (7 bases). Trimming took 2 bases from V and 8 from J, leaving 21 bases between them. Germline V gene data show CDR1 as SGHTA and CDR2 as FQGTGA. CDR3 length: 17 residues. CDR3 protein: CASSLEGGIKSFGELFF. The CDR3 DNA reads TGTGCCAGCAGCTTAGAGGGGGGGATCAAGTCATTTGGGGAGCTGTTTTTT.

The rearrangement links TRBV15 to TRBJ2-7, with 7 nucleotides matching TRBD1. The CDR3 is made up of 16 amino acids. V trimming: 0 bases; J trimming: 3 bases; junction bases outside the gene matches: 8. Germline values: CDR1 LNHNV, CDR2 YYDKDF (reference sequence). CDR3 protein: CATSREPGQLGYEQYF. The CDR3 coding sequence is TGTGCCACCAGCAGAGAGCCGGGACAGCTAGGCTACGAGCAGTACTTC.

The V call is TRBV27, the J call TRBJ1-1; 8 bases fit TRBD1. Germline CDR1 is MNHEY and CDR2 is SMNVEV (reference sequence). The trim removed 5 bases at V and 4 bases at J, leaving 9 bases unmatched. The CDR3 extends over 15 amino acids. The CDR3: CASSETGGPLTEAFF. The CDR3, as DNA: TGTGCCAGCAGTGAAACAGGGGGACCGCTCACTGAAGCTTTCTTT.

The chain joins TRBV15 to TRBJ2-3; D perhaps matches TRBD1 (6 bases). Germline loops: CDR1 LNHNV, CDR2 YYDKDF (reference sequence). V lost 1 base and J lost 4, with 12 bases in between. This CDR3 contains 15 residues. The chain's CDR3 is CATSRVGRGADTQYF. The CDR3 bases are TGTGCCACCAGCAGAGTGGGCAGGGGTGCAGATACGCAGTATTTT. Full variable domain (missing parts from reference TRBV15 and TRBJ2-3): DAMVIQNPRYQVTQFGKPVTLSCSQTLNHNVMYWYQQKSSQAPKLLFHYYDKDFNNEADTPDNFQSRRPNTSFCFLDIRSPGLGDTAMYLCATSRVGRGADTQYFGPGTRLTVL.

This clone was detected only once. This sequence joins TRBV5-4 and TRBJ2-1; possible D gene TRBD2, 7 bases. The length of the CDR3 is 15 residues. In germline, CDR1 is SGHNT, CDR2 YYREEE (reference sequence). V dropped 0 bases and J dropped 7 bases, with 14 bases sitting between them. CDR3: CASSLGGGAENEQFF. The CDR3 DNA reads TGTGCCAGCAGCTTGGGAGGGGGGGCCGAAAATGAGCAGTTCTTC.

The CDR3 loop reads CASTLRRGEKLFF. CDR3 nucleotides: TGTGCCAGCACCCTCCGTCGGGGAGAAAAACTGTTTTTT. The chain is built from TRBV27 and TRBJ1-4; D is undetermined. The length of the CDR3 is 13 residues. V shed 7 bases and J shed 8 bases, with 14 bases lying between them. Germline CDR1 and CDR2: MNHEY and SMNVEV (reference sequence). Drawing the rest from reference TRBV27 and TRBJ1-4, the complete variable domain is EAQVTQNPRYLITVTGKKLTVTCSQNMNHEYMSWYRQDPGLGLRQIYYSMNVEVTDKGDVPEGYKVSRKEKRNFPLILESPSPNQTSLYFCASTLRRGEKLFFGSGTQLSVL.

The chain combines TRBV7-9 with TRBJ1-3; 7 positions agree with TRBD1. CDR3 size: 14 residues. Germline CDR1 reads SEHNR; CDR2 reads FQNEAQ (reference sequence). The trim removed 4 bases at V and 1 base at J, leaving 1 base unmatched. CDR3 in amino acids: CASSSQGSGNTIYF. The CDR3 region has the DNA TGTGCCAGCAGCTCACAGGGGTCTGGAAACACCATATATTTT.

The V call is TRBV2, the J call TRBJ1-1; 7 nucleotides line up with TRBD1. The CDR3 runs 13 residues. The trim removed 6 bases at V and 2 bases at J, leaving 3 bases unmatched. The V gene's germline CDR1 is SNHLY and CDR2 FYNNEI. In DNA, the CDR3 is TGTGCCAGCAGGGGGGACAGTAACACTGAAGCTTTCTTT. Encoded protein: CASRGDSNTEAFF.

This chain joins TRBV11-1 and TRBJ2-7; 7 bases line up with TRBD2. From germline, CDR1 is SGHAT and CDR2 FQDESV (reference sequence). V dropped 8 bases and J dropped 3; count of bases not matched to a gene: 7. This CDR3 comprises 13 residues. The CDR3, as DNA: TGTGCCAGCTCGGCTAGCGGCCTCTACGAGCAGTACTTC. Amino acids: CASSASGLYEQYF.

The chain links TRBV2 to TRBJ1-3; D ambiguous. This CDR3 comprises 13 residues. The germline V gene has CDR1 SNHLY and CDR2 FYNNEI. V gave up 8 bases and J gave up 0 bases, with 8 bases separating them. The CDR3 region is CASGPRSGNTIYF. The CDR3 bases are TGTGCCAGCGGGCCCCGCTCTGGAAACACCATATATTTT.

The CDR3 bases are TGTGCCAGCAGCCTTCGGACTAGCGGGGGGACCGGGGAGCTGTTTTTT. Its translation is CASSLRTSGGTGELFF. This sequence joins TRBV6-6 and TRBJ2-2, with 14 bases matching TRBD2. Trimming cost V 6 bases and J 5 bases; bases outside gene matches: 5. Germline loops: CDR1 MNHNY, CDR2 SVGAGI (reference sequence). The CDR3 loop spans 16 amino acids.

The V call is TRBV27, the J call TRBJ2-7, with D tentatively TRBD2 (6 bases). CDR1 is MNHEY, CDR2 SMNVEV, per germline (reference sequence). Trimming pared 9 bases from V and 3 bases from J, leaving 15 bases between. The CDR3 spans 13 residues. This CDR3 is CARARGGFYEQYF. In nucleotides, the CDR3 is TGTGCCAGGGCACGGGGAGGATTCTACGAGCAGTACTTC.

V gene TRBV7-9 combines with J gene TRBJ2-5, with D perhaps matching TRBD2 (6 bases). The CDR3 has 16 amino acids. The V end was cut by 4 bases, the J end by 3 bases, with 18 bases between. Germline loops: CDR1 SEHNR, CDR2 FQNEAQ (reference sequence). The CDR3 spells CASSSNWGLGEETQYF. The DNA of the CDR3 is TGTGCCAGCAGCTCAAATTGGGGACTGGGGGAAGAGACCCAGTACTTC.

The chain links TRBV4-2 to TRBJ2-1; D is possibly TRBD2 (5 bases). V lost 1 base and J lost 9, with 16 bases in between. The germline gives CDR1 LGHNA, CDR2 YNFKEQ. The CDR3 runs 15 residues. In nucleotides, the CDR3 is TGTGCCAGCAGCCAAGTGGAGGACCCTGTTGCTGAGCAGTTCTTC. Amino acids: CASSQVEDPVAEQFF.